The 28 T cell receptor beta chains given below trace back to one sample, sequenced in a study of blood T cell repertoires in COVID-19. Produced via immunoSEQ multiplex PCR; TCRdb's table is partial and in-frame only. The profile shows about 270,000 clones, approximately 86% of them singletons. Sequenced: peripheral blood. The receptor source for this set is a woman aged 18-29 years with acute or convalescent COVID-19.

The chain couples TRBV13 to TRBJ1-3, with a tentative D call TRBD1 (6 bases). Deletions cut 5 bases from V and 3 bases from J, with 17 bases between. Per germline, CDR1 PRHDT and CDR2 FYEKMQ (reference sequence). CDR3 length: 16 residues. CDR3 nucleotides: TGTGCCAGCAGCCCTTTACAGGGCCGGGTTGGAAACACCATATATTTT. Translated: CASSPLQGRVGNTIYF. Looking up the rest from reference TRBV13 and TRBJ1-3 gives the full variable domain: AAGVIQSPRHLIKEKRETATLKCYPIPRHDTVYWYQQGPGQDPQFLISFYEKMQSDKGSIPDRFSAQQFSDYHSELNMSSLELGDSALYFCASSPLQGRVGNTIYFGEGSWLTVV.

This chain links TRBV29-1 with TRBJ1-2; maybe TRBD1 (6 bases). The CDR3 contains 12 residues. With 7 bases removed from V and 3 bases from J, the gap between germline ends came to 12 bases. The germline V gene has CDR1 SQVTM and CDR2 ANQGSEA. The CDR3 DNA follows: TGCAGCGATGGGGACACTGACTATGGCTACACCTTC. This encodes CSDGDTDYGYTF.

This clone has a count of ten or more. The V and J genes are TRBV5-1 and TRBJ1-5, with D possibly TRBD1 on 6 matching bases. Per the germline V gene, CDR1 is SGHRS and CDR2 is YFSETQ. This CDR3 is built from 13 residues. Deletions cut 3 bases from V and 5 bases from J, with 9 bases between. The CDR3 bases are TGCGCCAGCAGCTGGGACATCGATCAGCCCCAGCATTTT. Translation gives CASSWDIDQPQHF.

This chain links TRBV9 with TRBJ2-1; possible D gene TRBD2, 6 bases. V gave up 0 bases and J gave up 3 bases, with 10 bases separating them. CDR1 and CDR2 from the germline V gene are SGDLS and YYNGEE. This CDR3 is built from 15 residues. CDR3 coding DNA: TGTGCCAGCAGCGTAGGCAATAGCGGCTACAATGAGCAGTTCTTC. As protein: CASSVGNSGYNEQFF.

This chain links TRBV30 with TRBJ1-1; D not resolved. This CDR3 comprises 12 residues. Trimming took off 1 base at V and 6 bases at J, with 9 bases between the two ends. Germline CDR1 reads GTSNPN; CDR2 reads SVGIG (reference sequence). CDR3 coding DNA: TGTGCCTGGAGTGAAACAGTACCTGAAGCTTTCTTT. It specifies CAWSETVPEAFF.

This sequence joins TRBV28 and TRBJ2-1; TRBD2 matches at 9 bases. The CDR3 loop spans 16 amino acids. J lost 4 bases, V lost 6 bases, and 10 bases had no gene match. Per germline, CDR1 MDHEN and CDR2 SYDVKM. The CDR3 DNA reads TGTGCCAGCAGGGGATCGGGACTAGCCGCTTACAATGAGCAGTTCTTC. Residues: CASRGSGLAAYNEQFF.

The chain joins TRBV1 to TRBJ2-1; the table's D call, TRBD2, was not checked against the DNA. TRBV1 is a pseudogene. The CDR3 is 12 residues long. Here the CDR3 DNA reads TGCACCAGCAGCCAAGAGGGTCCGGGGGGGTTCTTC. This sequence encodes CTSSQEGPGGFF.

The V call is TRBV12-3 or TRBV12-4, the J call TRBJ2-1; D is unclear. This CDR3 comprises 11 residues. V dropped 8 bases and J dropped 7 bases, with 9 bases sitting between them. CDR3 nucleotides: TGTGCCAGCGGCCATATGAATGAGCAGTTCTTC. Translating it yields CASGHMNEQFF.

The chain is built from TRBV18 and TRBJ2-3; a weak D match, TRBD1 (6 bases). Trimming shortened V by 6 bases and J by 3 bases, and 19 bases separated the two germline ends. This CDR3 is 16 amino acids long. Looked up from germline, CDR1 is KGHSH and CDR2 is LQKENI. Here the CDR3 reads CASSQAVGTRTDTQYF. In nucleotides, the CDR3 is TGTGCCAGCTCGCAAGCAGTAGGGACAAGAACAGATACGCAGTATTTT.

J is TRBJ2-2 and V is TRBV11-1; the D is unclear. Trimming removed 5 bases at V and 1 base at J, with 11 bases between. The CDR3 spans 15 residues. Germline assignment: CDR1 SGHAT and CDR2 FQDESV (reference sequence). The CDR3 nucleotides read TGTGCCAGCAGCCCAGAGGCTGGGAACACCGGGGAGCTGTTTTTT. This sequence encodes CASSPEAGNTGELFF.

Here the CDR3 DNA reads TGTGCCAGCAGCTTAGGGTCGGGACAGGGCCACGAGCAGTACTTC. It codes for CASSLGSGQGHEQYF. This sequence joins TRBV13 and TRBJ2-7; 9 nucleotides line up with TRBD1. The germline V gene has CDR1 PRHDT and CDR2 FYEKMQ (reference sequence). J gave up 5 bases and V 0 bases, and 5 bases lay outside the gene matches. The CDR3 covers 15 residues.

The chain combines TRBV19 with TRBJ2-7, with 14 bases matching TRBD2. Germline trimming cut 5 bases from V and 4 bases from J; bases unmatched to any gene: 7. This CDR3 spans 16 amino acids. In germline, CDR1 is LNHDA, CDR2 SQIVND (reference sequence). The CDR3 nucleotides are TGTGCCAGTAGTGCGGGACTAGCGGGAGTATCGTACGAGCAGTACTTC. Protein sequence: CASSAGLAGVSYEQYF.

The CDR3 sequence: CAWSAVLLAGGTDTQYF. For the CDR3, the DNA is TGTGCCTGGTCGGCCGTCCTACTAGCGGGAGGGACAGATACGCAGTATTTT. This chain joins TRBV30 and TRBJ2-3, with 13 bases aligning to TRBD2. V shed 5 bases, J shed 3 bases, and the junction held 11 bases outside the gene matches. The CDR3 contains 17 residues. Germline loops: CDR1 GTSNPN, CDR2 SVGIG (reference sequence).

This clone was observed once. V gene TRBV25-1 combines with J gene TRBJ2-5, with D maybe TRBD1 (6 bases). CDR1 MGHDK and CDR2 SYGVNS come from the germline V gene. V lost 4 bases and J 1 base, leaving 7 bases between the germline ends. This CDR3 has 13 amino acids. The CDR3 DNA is TGTGCCAGCAGTGCGACAGGCCAAGAGACCCAGTACTTC. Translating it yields CASSATGQETQYF.

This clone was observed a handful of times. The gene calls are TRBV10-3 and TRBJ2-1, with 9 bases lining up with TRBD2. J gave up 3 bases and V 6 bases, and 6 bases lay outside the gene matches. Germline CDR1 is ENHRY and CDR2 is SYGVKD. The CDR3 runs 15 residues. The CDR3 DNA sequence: TGTGCCATCAGGGACTCAGCGGGAGGCTACAATGAGCAGTTCTTC. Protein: CAIRDSAGGYNEQFF.

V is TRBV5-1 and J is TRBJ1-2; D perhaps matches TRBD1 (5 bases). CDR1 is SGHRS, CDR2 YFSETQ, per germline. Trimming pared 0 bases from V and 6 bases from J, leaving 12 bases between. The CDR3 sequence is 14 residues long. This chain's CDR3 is CASSLAGTGDGYTF. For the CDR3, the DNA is TGCGCCAGCAGCTTGGCCGGGACGGGGGATGGCTACACCTTC.

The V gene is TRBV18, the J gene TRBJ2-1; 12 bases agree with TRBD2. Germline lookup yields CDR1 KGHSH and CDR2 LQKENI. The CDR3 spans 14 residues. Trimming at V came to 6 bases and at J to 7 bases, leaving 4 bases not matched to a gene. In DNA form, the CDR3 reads TGTGCCAGCTCCCCTAGCGGGAGGGAGAATGAGCAGTTCTTC. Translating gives CASSPSGRENEQFF.

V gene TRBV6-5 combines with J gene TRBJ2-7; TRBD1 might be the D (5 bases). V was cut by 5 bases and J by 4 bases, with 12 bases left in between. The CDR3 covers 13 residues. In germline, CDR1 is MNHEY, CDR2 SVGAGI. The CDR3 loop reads CASSPTDSYEQYF. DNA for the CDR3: TGTGCCAGCAGTCCGACAGACTCGTACGAGCAGTACTTC.

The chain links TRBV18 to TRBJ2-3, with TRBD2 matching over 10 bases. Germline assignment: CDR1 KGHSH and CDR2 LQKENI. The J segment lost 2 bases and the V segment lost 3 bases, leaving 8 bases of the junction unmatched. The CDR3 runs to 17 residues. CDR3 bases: TGTGCCAGCTCACCGCAAAGAGCGGGAGGGTCCACAGATACGCAGTATTTT. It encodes CASSPQRAGGSTDTQYF.

The CDR3 DNA sequence: TGTGCCTGGACTGGGGGACAGAACACGTTAAGCGGTACGCAGTATTTT. Translated: CAWTGGQNTLSGTQYF. V is TRBV30 and J is TRBJ2-3, with 7 bases that match TRBD1. CDR3 length equals 16 residues. Germline-derived CDR1 and CDR2 are GTSNPN and SVGIG (reference sequence). V gave up 4 bases and J gave up 8 bases; unmatched junction bases: 18.

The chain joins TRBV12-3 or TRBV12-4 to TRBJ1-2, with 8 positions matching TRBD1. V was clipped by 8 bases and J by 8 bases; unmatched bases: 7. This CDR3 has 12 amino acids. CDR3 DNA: TGTGCCAGCGGCCCGGACAGGGAAGGCTACACCTTC. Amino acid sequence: CASGPDREGYTF.

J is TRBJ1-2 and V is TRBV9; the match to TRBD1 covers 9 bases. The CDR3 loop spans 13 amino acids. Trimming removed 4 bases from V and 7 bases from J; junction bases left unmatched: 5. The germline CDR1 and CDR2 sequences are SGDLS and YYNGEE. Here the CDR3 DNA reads TGTGCCAGCAGCACACAGGGGGCTGGTGGCTACACCTTC. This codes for CASSTQGAGGYTF. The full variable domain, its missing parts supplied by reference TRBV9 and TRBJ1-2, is DSGVTQTPKHLITATGQRVTLRCSPRSGDLSVYWYQQSLDQGLQFLIQYYNGEERAKGNILERFSAQQFPDLHSELNLSSLELGDSALYFCASSTQGAGGYTFGSGTRLTVV.

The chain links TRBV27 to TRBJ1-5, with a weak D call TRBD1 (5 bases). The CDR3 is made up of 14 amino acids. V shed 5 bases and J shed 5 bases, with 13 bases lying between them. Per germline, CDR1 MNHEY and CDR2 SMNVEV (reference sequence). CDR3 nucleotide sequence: TGTGCCAGCAGTCTGGGGACTTGGGATCAGCCCCAGCATTTT. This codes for CASSLGTWDQPQHF.

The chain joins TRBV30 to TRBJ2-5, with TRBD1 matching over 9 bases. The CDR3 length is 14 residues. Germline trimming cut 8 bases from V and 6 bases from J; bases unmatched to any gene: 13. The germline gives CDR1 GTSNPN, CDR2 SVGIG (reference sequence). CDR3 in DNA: TGTGCCGAGTCCCGGACAGGGGATGGAAAGACCCAGTACTTC. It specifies CAESRTGDGKTQYF.

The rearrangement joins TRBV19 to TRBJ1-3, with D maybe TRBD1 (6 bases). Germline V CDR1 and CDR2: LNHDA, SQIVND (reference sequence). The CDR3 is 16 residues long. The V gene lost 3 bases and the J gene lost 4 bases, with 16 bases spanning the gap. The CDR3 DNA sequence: TGTGCCAGTAGTATCGGCCAGGGGAAGTCCGGAAACACCATATATTTT. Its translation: CASSIGQGKSGNTIYF.

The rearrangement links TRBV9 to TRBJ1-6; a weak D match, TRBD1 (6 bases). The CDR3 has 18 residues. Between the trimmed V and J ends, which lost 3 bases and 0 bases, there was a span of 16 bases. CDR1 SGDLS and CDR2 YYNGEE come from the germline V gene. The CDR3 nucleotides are TGTGCCAGCAGCGCTTCGGGACAACCGAGCTCCTATAATTCACCCCTCCACTTT. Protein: CASSASGQPSSYNSPLHF.

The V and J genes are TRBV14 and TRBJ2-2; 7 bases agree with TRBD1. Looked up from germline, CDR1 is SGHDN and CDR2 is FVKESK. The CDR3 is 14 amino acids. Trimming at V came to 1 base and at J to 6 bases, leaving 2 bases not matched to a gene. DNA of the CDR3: TGTGCCAGCAGCCAAGTTCAGGGGGCCGGGGAGCTGTTTTTT. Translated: CASSQVQGAGELFF.

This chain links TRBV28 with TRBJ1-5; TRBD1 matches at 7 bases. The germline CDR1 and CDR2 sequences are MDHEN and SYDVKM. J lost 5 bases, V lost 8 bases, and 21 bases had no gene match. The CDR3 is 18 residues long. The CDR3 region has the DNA TGTGCCAGCGGATTACCGGGGCAGGGGGGTATTGTGTATCAGCCCCAGCATTTT. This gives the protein CASGLPGQGGIVYQPQHF.